This entry lists 6 T cell receptor beta chains sequenced from one sample in a study of blood T cell repertoires in COVID-19. Sequencing used immunoSEQ multiplex PCR; TCRdb keeps in-frame clones, though not all of them. The profile shows some 350,000 clones, around 90% of them singletons. Sequencing was done on a sample of peripheral blood. Every receptor here comes from a man younger than 30 with active or convalescent COVID-19.

The chain joins TRBV5-6 to TRBJ1-1, with D tentatively TRBD1 (5 bases). In germline, CDR1 is SGHDT, CDR2 YYEEEE. The CDR3 consists of 14 residues. V was cut by 0 bases and J by 4 bases, with 10 bases left in between. CDR3 DNA sequence: TGTGCCAGCAGCTTGGCGGGGGGTGCCACTGAAGCTTTCTTT. Protein: CASSLAGGATEAFF.

The chain recombines TRBV19 with TRBJ2-3, with D unclear. The CDR3 has 14 residues. V was cut by 3 bases and J by 8 bases, with 15 bases left in between. The germline V gene has CDR1 LNHDA and CDR2 SQIVND (reference sequence). The DNA of the CDR3 is TGTGCCAGTAGTATCGGGTTTTACGGTGGTACGCAGTATTTT. Protein sequence: CASSIGFYGGTQYF. Based on the CDR3 plus reference TRBV19 and TRBJ2-3, the full variable domain is DGGITQSPKYLFRKEGQNVTLSCEQNLNHDAMYWYRQDPGQGLRLIYYSQIVNDFQKGDIAEGYSVSREKKESFPLTVTSAQKNPTAFYLCASSIGFYGGTQYFGPGTRLTVL.

The rearrangement uses TRBV19 and TRBJ2-3, with D possibly TRBD2 on 6 matching bases. V gave up 9 bases and J gave up 5 bases, with 21 bases separating them. CDR3 length: 15 residues. The germline V gene encodes CDR1 LNHDA and CDR2 SQIVND (reference sequence). CDR3 DNA sequence: TGTGCCAGCCAGACATGGGGCGGGAAATTAGATACGCAGTATTTT. Its protein product is CASQTWGGKLDTQYF.

Turning to this clone: Other DNA variants within this sample encode the same CDR3. V gene TRBV4-1 combines with J gene TRBJ1-2; 8 bases fit TRBD1. Losses at the gene ends were 0 bases for V and 4 bases for J; bases not matched to a gene: 4. Germline V gene lookup returns CDR1 MGHRA and CDR2 YSYEKL. The CDR3 consists of 15 residues. CDR3 sequence reads: CASSQEGQGGYGYTF. The CDR3 bases are TGCGCCAGCAGCCAAGAAGGACAGGGTGGCTATGGCTACACCTTC.

The V gene is TRBV28, the J gene TRBJ1-5; 10 bases fit TRBD1. The CDR3 spans 15 residues. The V gene end was trimmed by 6 bases and the J gene end by 3 bases; junction bases not matched to a gene: 5. Per the germline V gene, CDR1 is MDHEN and CDR2 is SYDVKM. CDR3 DNA sequence: TGTGCCAGCAGCCAGGACAGGGGGAACAATCAGCCCCAGCATTTT. Encoded protein: CASSQDRGNNQPQHF.

This clone was detected only once. The V call is TRBV21-1, the J call TRBJ2-2; TRBD1 is the table's D call and was not checked against the DNA. TRBV21-1 corresponds to a pseudogene. The CDR3 length is 16 residues. CDR3 residues: CASSSSLRPNTGELFF. CDR3 in DNA: TGTGCCAGCAGTTCCTCGCTCAGGCCGAACACCGGGGAGCTGTTTTTT.